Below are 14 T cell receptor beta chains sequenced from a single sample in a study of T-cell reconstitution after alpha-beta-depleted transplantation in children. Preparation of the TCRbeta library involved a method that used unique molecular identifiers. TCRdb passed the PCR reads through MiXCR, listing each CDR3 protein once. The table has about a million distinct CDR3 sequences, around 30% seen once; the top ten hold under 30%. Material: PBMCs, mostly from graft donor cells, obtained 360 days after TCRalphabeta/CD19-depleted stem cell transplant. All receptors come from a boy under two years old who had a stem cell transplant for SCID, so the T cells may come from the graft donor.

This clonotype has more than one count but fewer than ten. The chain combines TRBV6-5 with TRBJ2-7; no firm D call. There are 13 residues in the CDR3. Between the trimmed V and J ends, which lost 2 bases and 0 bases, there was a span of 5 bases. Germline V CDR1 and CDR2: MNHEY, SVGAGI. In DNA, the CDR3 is TGTGCCAGCAGTTACGCCGTCTCCTACGAGCAGTACTTC. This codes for CASSYAVSYEQYF.

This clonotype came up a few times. Written as DNA, the CDR3 is TGCAGTGCTAGCCGACGTGGGTTTAATGAAAAACTGTTTTTT. It specifies CSASRRGFNEKLFF. The chain is built from TRBV20-1 and TRBJ1-4; D unresolved. This CDR3 has 14 amino acids. V was pared by 3 bases and J by 4 bases, with 12 bases between. Per the germline V gene, CDR1 is DFQATT and CDR2 is SNEGSKA (reference sequence).

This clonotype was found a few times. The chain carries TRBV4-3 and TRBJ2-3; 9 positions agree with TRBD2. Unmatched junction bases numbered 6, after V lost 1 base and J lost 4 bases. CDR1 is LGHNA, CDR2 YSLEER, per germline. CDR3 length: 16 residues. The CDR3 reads CASSQVGSGGPDTQYF. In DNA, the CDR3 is TGCGCCAGCAGCCAAGTTGGTAGCGGGGGCCCAGATACGCAGTATTTT.

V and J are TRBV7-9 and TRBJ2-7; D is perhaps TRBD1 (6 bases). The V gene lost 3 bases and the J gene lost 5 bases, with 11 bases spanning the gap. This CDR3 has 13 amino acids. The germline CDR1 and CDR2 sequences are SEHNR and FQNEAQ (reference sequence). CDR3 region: CASSFYRVDEQYF. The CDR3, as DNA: TGTGCCAGCAGCTTTTACAGGGTGGACGAGCAGTACTTC. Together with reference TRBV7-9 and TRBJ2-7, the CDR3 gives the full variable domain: DTGVSQNPRHKITKRGQNVTFRCDPISEHNRLYWYRQTLGQGPEFLTYFQNEAQLEKSRLLSDRFSAERPKGSFSTLEIQRTEQGDSAMYLCASSFYRVDEQYFGPGTRLTVT.

CDR3 sequence reads: CASTRQLNTEAFF. The CDR3 region has the DNA TGTGCCAGCACTCGACAGTTGAACACTGAAGCTTTCTTT. This sequence joins TRBV12-3 or TRBV12-4 and TRBJ1-1, with a tentative D call TRBD1 (5 bases). The ends were cut back, 7 bases at V and 0 bases at J, with 9 bases in the middle. The CDR3 is made up of 13 amino acids.

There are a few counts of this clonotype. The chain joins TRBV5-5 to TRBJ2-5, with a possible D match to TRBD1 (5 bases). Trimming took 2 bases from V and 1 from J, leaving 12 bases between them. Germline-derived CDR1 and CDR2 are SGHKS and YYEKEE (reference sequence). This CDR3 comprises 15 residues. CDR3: CASSLLRTPQETQYF. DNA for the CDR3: TGTGCCAGCAGCTTACTGCGGACACCCCAAGAGACCCAGTACTTC.

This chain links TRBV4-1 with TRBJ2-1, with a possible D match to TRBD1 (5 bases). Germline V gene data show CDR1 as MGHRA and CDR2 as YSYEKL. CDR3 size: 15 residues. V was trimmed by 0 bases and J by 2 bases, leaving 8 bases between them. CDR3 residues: CASSQEQATYNEQFF. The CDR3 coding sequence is TGCGCCAGCAGCCAAGAACAGGCTACCTACAATGAGCAGTTCTTC.

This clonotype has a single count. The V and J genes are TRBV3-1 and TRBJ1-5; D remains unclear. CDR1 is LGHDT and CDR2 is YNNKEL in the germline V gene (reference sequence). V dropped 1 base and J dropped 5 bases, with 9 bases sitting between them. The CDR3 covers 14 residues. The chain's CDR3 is CASSQVTVDQPQHF. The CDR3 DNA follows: TGTGCCAGCAGCCAAGTAACAGTTGATCAGCCCCAGCATTTT.

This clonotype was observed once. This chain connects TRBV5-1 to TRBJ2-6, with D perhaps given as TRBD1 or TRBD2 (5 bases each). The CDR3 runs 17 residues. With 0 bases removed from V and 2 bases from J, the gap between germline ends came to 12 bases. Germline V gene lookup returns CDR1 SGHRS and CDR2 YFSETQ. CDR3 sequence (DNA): TGCGCCAGCAGCTTGGGCCCCAGGGAGACTGGGGCCAACGTCCTGACTTTC. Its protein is CASSLGPRETGANVLTF.

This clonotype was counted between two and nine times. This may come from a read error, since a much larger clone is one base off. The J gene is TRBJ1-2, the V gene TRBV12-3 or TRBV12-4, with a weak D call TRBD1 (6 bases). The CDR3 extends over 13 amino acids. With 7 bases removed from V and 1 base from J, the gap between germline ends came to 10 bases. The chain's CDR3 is CASTPDSNYGYTF. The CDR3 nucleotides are TGTGCCAGCACCCCGGACAGTAACTATGGCTACACCTTC.

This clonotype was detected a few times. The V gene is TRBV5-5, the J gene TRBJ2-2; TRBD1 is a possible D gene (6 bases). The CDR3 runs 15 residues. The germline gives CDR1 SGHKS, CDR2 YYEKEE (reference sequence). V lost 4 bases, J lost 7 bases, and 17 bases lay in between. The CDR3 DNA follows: TGTGCCAGCAGCCCCACTACAGGGTACAACGGGGAGCTGTTTTTT. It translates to CASSPTTGYNGELFF.

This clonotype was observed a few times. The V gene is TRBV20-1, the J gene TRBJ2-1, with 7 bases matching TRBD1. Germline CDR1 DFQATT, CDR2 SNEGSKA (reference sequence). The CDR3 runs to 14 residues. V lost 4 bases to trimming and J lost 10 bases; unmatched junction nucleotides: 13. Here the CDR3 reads CSANHGTALGEQFF. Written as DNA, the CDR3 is TGCAGTGCTAACCACGGGACAGCCCTGGGAGAGCAGTTCTTC.

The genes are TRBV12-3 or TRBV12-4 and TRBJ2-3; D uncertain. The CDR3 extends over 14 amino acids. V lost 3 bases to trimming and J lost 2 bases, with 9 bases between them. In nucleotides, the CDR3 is TGTGCCAGCAGTTTTATCGCGACCACAGATACGCAGTATTTT. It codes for CASSFIATTDTQYF.

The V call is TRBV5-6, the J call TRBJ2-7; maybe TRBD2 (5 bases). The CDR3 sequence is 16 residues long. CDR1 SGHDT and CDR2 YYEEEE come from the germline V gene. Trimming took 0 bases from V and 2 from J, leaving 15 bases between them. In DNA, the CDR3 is TGTGCCAGCAGCTTGGGTCTTGGGCAGGAGGCCTACGAGCAGTACTTC. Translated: CASSLGLGQEAYEQYF.